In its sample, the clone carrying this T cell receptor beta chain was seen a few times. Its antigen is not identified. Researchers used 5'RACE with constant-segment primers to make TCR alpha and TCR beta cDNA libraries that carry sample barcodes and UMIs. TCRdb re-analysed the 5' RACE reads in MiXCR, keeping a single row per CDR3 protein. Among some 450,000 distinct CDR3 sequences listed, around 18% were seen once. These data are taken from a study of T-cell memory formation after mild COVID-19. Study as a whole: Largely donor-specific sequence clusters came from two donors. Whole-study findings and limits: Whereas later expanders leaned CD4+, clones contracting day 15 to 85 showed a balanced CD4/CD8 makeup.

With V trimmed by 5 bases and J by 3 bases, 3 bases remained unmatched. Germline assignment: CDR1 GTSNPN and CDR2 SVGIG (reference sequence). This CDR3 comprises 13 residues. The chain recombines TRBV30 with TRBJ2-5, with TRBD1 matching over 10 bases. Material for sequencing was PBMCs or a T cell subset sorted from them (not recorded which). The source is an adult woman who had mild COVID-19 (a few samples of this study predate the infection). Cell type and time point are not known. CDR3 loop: CAWGGQGKETQYF. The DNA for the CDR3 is TGTGCCTGGGGGGGACAGGGGAAAGAGACCCAGTACTTC.